The source of this TCR beta chain is a study of control samples from healthy donors and cancer patients. This clone was detected once. The CDR3 totals 13 residues. Trimming left V 2 bases short and J 7 bases short, with 11 bases between. CDR1 is ENHRY, CDR2 SYGVKD, per germline. Here immunoSEQ multiplex PCR was the method, and the copy in TCRdb shows in-frame clones only, minus some. This table holds 90,000 to 110,000 clones, 83% found once. The V gene is TRBV10-3, the J gene TRBJ2-5; no clear D gene. The sample taken for sequencing was blood. The sequence was obtained from a woman aged 45-65 years in good health. Here the CDR3 DNA reads TGTGCCATCAGTGAGGCGCGGTCCCGGACCCAGTACTTC. Encoded protein: CAISEARSRTQYF.